This is a list of T cell receptor delta chains from one sample in a study of delta chains in infants with herpesvirus infections. TCRdb reprocessed the RT-PCR reads through CATT. The table lists roughly 360 delta-chain clones, around 13% of them singletons. Source: peripheral blood, taken at time point 1 of longitudinal follow-up. The receptors were sampled from a human donor who was a Ugandan infant, either HIV-exposed or HIV-unexposed (not recorded which). The CDR3 runs from the conserved cysteine through the conserved F or W. D genes are given only for firm matches. Expanded clones are given a class, and other clones once, few, many or no size at all.

D gene | clone size | J gene | V gene | CDR3 protein | CDR3 DNA
- | - | TRDJ1 | TRDV1 | CALGELRARSGYTNKLIF | TGTGCTCTTGGGGAACTACGTGCACGTTCGGGGTACACCAATAAACTCATCTTT
- | - | TRDJ3 | TRDV2 | CACDTVNALLDSWDTRQMFF | TGTGCCTGTGACACCGTAAACGCCTTACTGGACTCCTGGGACACCCGACAGATGTTTTTC
- | - | TRDJ1 | TRDV1 | CALGELIQRVADKLIF | TGTGCTCTTGGGGAACTTATACAACGGGTGGCCGATAAACTCATCTTT
TRDD3 | large | TRDJ2 | TRDV2 | CACDDLLGDAWGTAQLFF | TGTGCCTGTGACGACTTACTGGGGGACGCCTGGGGGACAGCACAACTCTTCTTT
TRDD3 | large | TRDJ1 | TRDV1 | CALGEDPSAYWGIPRPYTDKLIF | TGTGCTCTTGGGGAAGATCCTTCCGCATACTGGGGGATCCCCCGACCGTACACCGATAAACTCATCTTT
- | large | TRDJ1 | TRAV29/DV5 | CAASAYSYVRTGVKLEGRKLIF | TGTGCAGCAAGCGCGTATTCCTACGTCCGCACTGGGGTTAAACTTGAGGGCCGTAAACTCATCTTT
TRDD3 | large | TRDJ1 | TRDV1 | CALGEVSLLGDSYTDKLIF | TGTGCTCTTGGGGAGGTTAGTTTACTGGGGGATAGTTACACCGATAAACTCATCTTT
TRDD3 | large | TRDJ1 | TRDV1 | CALGEDPLLRQNVLGDTSSDKLIF | TGTGCTCTTGGGGAGGACCCCCTCCTACGGCAGAACGTACTGGGGGATACCTCCAGCGATAAACTCATCTTT
TRDD2 | large | TRDJ1 | TRDV1 | CALGDSFLPNWDGDKLIF | TGTGCTCTTGGGGACTCCTTCCTACCGAACTGGGACGGCGATAAACTCATCTTT
TRDD3 | large | TRDJ1 | TRDV1 | CALLYLGDNTDKLIF | TGTGCACTACTATATCTGGGGGATAACACCGATAAACTCATCTTT
TRDD3 | once | TRDJ3 | TRDV1 | CALGELVINPPYLSNWGIRSSWDTRQMFF | TGTGCTCTTGGGGAACTAGTGATTAATCCGCCCTACCTATCTAACTGGGGGATACGGAGCTCCTGGGACACCCGACAGATGTTTTTC
TRDD3 | few | TRDJ1 | TRDV1 | CALGDLSPSPHTGGYGGNTDKLIF | TGTGCTCTTGGGGACCTGAGTCCGAGTCCTCATACTGGGGGATACGGAGGGAACACCGATAAACTCATCTTT
- | few | TRDJ1 | TRDV1 | CALGDCLPTPTGGARDKLIF | TGTGCTCTTGGGGACTGTCTTCCTACGCCTACTGGGGGGGCTCGCGATAAACTCATCTTT
TRDD3 | large | TRDJ1 | TRDV1 | CALGERSSTTGGYHTDKLIF | TGTGCTCTTGGGGAACGGAGTTCCACCACTGGGGGATACCACACCGATAAACTCATCTTT
- | large | TRDJ1 | TRDV1 | CALVGGSPTARLGLDKLIF | TGTGCTCTTGTGGGGGGGAGTCCTACGGCCCGACTGGGCCTCGATAAACTCATCTTT
TRDD3 | large | TRDJ1 | TRDV1 | CALGEPPLAGDTLYTDKLIF | TGTGCTCTTGGGGAACCCCCTTTAGCAGGGGATACACTCTACACCGATAAACTCATCTTT
- | - | TRDJ1 | TRDV1 | CALGNKGTASKLIF | TGTGCTCTTGGGAACAAGGGTACTGCCTCTAAACTCATCTTT
- | medium-sized | TRDJ1 | TRDV1 | CALGGEGGRYTDKLIF | TGTGCTCTTGGGGGAGAGGGGGGAAGATACACCGATAAACTCATCTTT
TRDD3 | large | TRDJ1 | TRDV1 | CALGVPGGYLTDKLIF | TGTGCTCTTGGGGTCCCCGGGGGATACTTAACCGATAAACTCATCTTT
- | hyperexpanded | TRDJ1 | TRDV1 | CALGYHRAGDSYTDKLIF | TGTGCTCTTGGGTATCACAGAGCTGGGGATTCATACACCGATAAACTCATCTTT
TRDD3 | - | TRDJ1 | TRDV1 | CALGESLSVSGGYGSGADKLIF | TGTGCTCTTGGGGAAAGTTTGTCCGTTTCTGGGGGATACGGGAGTGGGGCCGATAAACTCATCTTT
TRDD3 | large | TRDJ3 | TRDV2 | CACDTVPPPVGYELSWDTRQMFF | TGTGCCTGTGACACCGTACCCCCCCCTGTGGGATACGAACTATCCTGGGACACCCGACAGATGTTTTTC
- | large | TRDJ1 | TRDV1 | CALGELVYTGRADKLIF | TGTGCTCTTGGGGAATTGGTCTATACGGGACGAGCAGATAAACTCATCTTT
TRDD3 | large | TRDJ1 | TRDV1 | CALGELYEKSVGDTVTDKLIF | TGTGCTCTTGGGGAACTCTACGAGAAGAGTGTGGGGGATACCGTTACCGATAAACTCATCTTT
TRDD3 | large | TRDJ1 | TRDV1 | CALGEPGTFLITYWGITDKLIF | TGTGCTCTTGGGGAACCAGGAACCTTCCTCATAACGTACTGGGGGATAACCGATAAACTCATCTTT
- | large | TRDJ1 | TRDV1 | CALGVTSNWGQYTDKLIF | TGTGCTCTTGGGGTTACGAGTAATTGGGGGCAGTACACCGATAAACTCATCTTT
TRDD3 | once | TRDJ1 | TRDV1 | CALGELRGWGIVGADKLIF | TGTGCTCTTGGGGAACTCCGAGGATGGGGGATCGTAGGGGCCGATAAACTCATCTTT
TRDD3 | medium-sized | TRDJ2 | TRDV2 | CACDTVTGGLTAQLFF | TGTGCCTGTGACACGGTAACTGGGGGTTTGACAGCACAACTCTTCTTT
- | few | TRDJ1 | TRAV29/DV5 | CSVLLCSKPAGGLGIGYTDKLIF | -
TRDD3 | medium-sized | TRDJ1 | TRDV1 | CALGPLRFLFAPASQSWGIHTTDKLIF | TGTGCTCTTGGGCCCCTCCGATTCCTATTCGCCCCAGCGTCCCAATCCTGGGGGATACATACTACCGATAAACTCATCTTT
- | - | TRDJ1 | TRAV29/DV5 | CAASELRYWLPYTDKLIF | TGTGCAGCAAGCGAGCTCCGGTACTGGCTGCCGTACACCGATAAACTCATCTTT
TRDD3 | large | TRDJ1 | TRDV1 | CALRPLNPRTGGYLLDKLIF | TGTGCTCTTCGGCCCCTTAATCCCCGTACTGGGGGATACTTACTCGATAAACTCATCTTT
TRDD2 | hyperexpanded | TRDJ1 | TRDV1 | CALGELKFLLPGPYTDKLIF | TGTGCTCTTGGGGAACTAAAGTTCCTACTCCCTGGGCCGTACACCGATAAACTCATCTTT
- | once | TRDJ1 | TRDV1 | CALGADLPRDSGDTRPYTDKLIF | TGTGCTCTTGGGGCCGACCTTCCTCGGGATTCGGGGGACACCCGACCGTACACCGATAAACTCATCTTT
- | large | TRDJ1 | TRDV1 | CALGDRTFLLVLGDDKLIF | TGTGCTCTTGGGGACCGTACCTTCCTACTTGTACTGGGGGACGATAAACTCATCTTT
TRDD3 | hyperexpanded | TRDJ1 | TRDV1 | CALGNLPTGGQRVYTDKLIF | TGTGCTCTTGGGAATCTTCCCACTGGGGGACAAAGGGTGTACACCGATAAACTCATCTTT
TRDD3 | few | TRDJ1 | TRDV1 | CALGASPATGGHYTDKLIF | TGTGCTCTTGGGGCATCTCCGGCAACTGGGGGACATTACACCGATAAACTCATCTTT
TRDD3 | large | TRDJ3 | TRDV2 | CACDTWGSSWDTRQMFF | TGTGCCTGTGACACCTGGGGGAGCTCCTGGGACACCCGACAGATGTTTTTC
- | large | TRDJ2 | TRAV29/DV5 | CAASAWTSPFEALTLTAQLFF | TGTGCAGCAAGCGCGTGGACTTCCCCATTCGAAGCCCTAACTTTGACAGCACAACTCTTCTTT